This is a list of T cell receptor beta chains from one sample in a study of T cells in severe cutaneous drug reactions. TCRdb reprocessed the multiplex PCR reads and stores each CDR3 protein as one record, lacking DNA. The sample totals roughly 10,000 distinct CDR3 sequences. The sequenced sample was cells from a skin blister. The receptors were sampled from a human donor with Stevens-Johnson syndrome, a severe cutaneous drug reaction. Each CDR3 is given with its conserved first and last residue. Each record gives: J gene, clone size, V gene, CDR3 protein. Only some rows state a clone size, as once, few, many or a class for expanded clones.

J: TRBJ1-5
size: -
V: TRBV29-1
CDR3: CSVKTGGGQPQHF

J: TRBJ2-7
size: -
V: TRBV29-1
CDR3: CSVEGSEQSTYEQYF

J: TRBJ2-7
size: -
V: TRBV29-1
CDR3: CSVDIAGTYEQYF

J: TRBJ2-1
size: medium-sized
V: TRBV20-1
CDR3: CSAIPSGSSYNEQFF

J: TRBJ2-7
size: -
V: TRBV29-1
CDR3: CSVGPLPGGPDEQYF

J: TRBJ2-7
size: -
V: TRBV20-1
CDR3: CSARLTIGSLEQYF

J: TRBJ1-1
size: medium-sized
V: TRBV20-1
CDR3: CSARDRRDSYTEAFF

J: TRBJ2-7
size: -
V: TRBV29-1
CDR3: CSVEKREAPDEQYF

J: TRBJ2-1
size: -
V: TRBV20-1
CDR3: CSALGLSNNEQFF

J: TRBJ2-1
size: medium-sized
V: TRBV20-1
CDR3: CSARPLVAGVLDEQFF

J: TRBJ2-7
size: -
V: TRBV29-1
CDR3: CSVAAQSLSYEQYF

J: TRBJ2-1
size: medium-sized
V: TRBV20-1
CDR3: CSADPEGFNNEQFF

J: TRBJ2-1
size: -
V: TRBV29-1
CDR3: CSVRRAGQRYNEQFF

J: TRBJ1-5
size: -
V: TRBV20-1
CDR3: CSARVTVSNQPQHF

J: TRBJ1-2
size: -
V: TRBV5-1
CDR3: CASSVQAGYGYTF

J: TRBJ2-7
size: -
V: TRBV29-1
CDR3: CSVVSGITGCYEQYF

J: TRBJ1-1
size: -
V: TRBV20-1
CDR3: CSALHRGLRTEAFF

J: TRBJ2-7
size: -
V: TRBV20-1
CDR3: CSARDRRLAGAGEQYF

J: TRBJ1-1
size: -
V: TRBV20-1
CDR3: CSARGGQMNTEAFF

J: TRBJ2-7
size: -
V: TRBV29-1
CDR3: CSVETSGSYEQYF

J: TRBJ1-1
size: -
V: TRBV29-1
CDR3: CSVGLPGQRNTEAFF

J: TRBJ2-7
size: -
V: TRBV20-1
CDR3: CSASGNRLAPPYEQYF

J: TRBJ2-1
size: medium-sized
V: TRBV28
CDR3: CASSLAPSGDPSYNEQFF

J: TRBJ2-7
size: -
V: TRBV29-1
CDR3: CSVAGGENSYEQYF

J: TRBJ2-7
size: -
V: TRBV20-1
CDR3: CSASPLSSYEQYF

J: TRBJ1-1
size: medium-sized
V: TRBV20-1
CDR3: CSARVPGGMNTEAFF

J: TRBJ2-3
size: medium-sized
V: TRBV6-4
CDR3: CASSQTSGRPDTQYF

J: TRBJ2-1
size: -
V: TRBV20-1
CDR3: CSAPSGRAYNEQFF

J: TRBJ2-1
size: -
V: TRBV29-1
CDR3: CSVQNSNEQFF

J: TRBJ2-1
size: -
V: TRBV20-1
CDR3: CSVGSSYNEQFF

J: TRBJ2-7
size: -
V: TRBV20-1
CDR3: CSARESGLAGVRGYEQYF

J: TRBJ2-7
size: medium-sized
V: TRBV20-1
CDR3: CSATDNYEQYF

J: TRBJ2-3
size: -
V: TRBV20-1
CDR3: CSARGQGGDTQYF

J: TRBJ2-7
size: medium-sized
V: TRBV20-1
CDR3: CSASGLAGASSYEQYF

J: TRBJ2-7
size: -
V: TRBV29-1
CDR3: CSVVVPIGYYEQYF

J: TRBJ2-3
size: -
V: TRBV29-1
CDR3: CSVGTSGRDTQYF

J: TRBJ2-3
size: -
V: TRBV20-1
CDR3: CSAEDSLAGGPRTDTQYF

J: TRBJ2-4
size: -
V: TRBV29-1
CDR3: CSIGQGASKNIQYF

J: TRBJ2-3
size: medium-sized
V: TRBV20-1
CDR3: CSARWSGSQDTQYF

J: TRBJ2-7
size: medium-sized
V: TRBV20-1
CDR3: CSTPGGTSPYEQYF

J: TRBJ2-5
size: -
V: TRBV20-1
CDR3: CSARDASGNRETQYF

J: TRBJ1-5
size: -
V: TRBV20-1
CDR3: CSASTQLNSNQPQHF

J: TRBJ2-3
size: -
V: TRBV20-1
CDR3: CSAIPGTGGEDTQYF

J: TRBJ2-7
size: -
V: TRBV20-1
CDR3: CSATMQGQLNEQYF